This paragraph reports one T cell receptor beta chain. Between the trimmed V and J ends, which lost 3 bases and 3 bases, there was a span of 11 bases. The CDR3 spans 13 residues. In germline, CDR1 is GTSNPN, CDR2 SVGIG (reference sequence). Study processing details: Reference gene primer amplification gave estimated nucleated cell counts. The protocol was immunoSEQ multiplex PCR, while the TCRdb copy is restricted to in-frame clones and leaves out a portion. The DNA gave D and trimming, while V, J and clone size come from that table. The sample records some 98,000 clones, about 80% being singletons. These data are taken from a study of blood T cell repertoires in COVID-19. Looking at the study overall: Samples came from the United States, Italy and Spain, spanning acute and convalescent COVID-19. T cells, B-cell-depleted T cells, or PBMCs supplied cDNA or gDNA.

This receptor was identified in a human donor in a cohort sampled during active COVID-19. The V call is TRBV30, the J call TRBJ2-5, with D hard to call. Sequencing input: peripheral blood. The DNA for the CDR3 is TGTGCCTGGAGGAGTGGTAGCAAAGAGACCCAGTACTTC. Translation gives CAWRSGSKETQYF.